One and the same sample provided the 6 T cell receptor beta chains below, sequenced in a study of OX40 agonist ivuxolimab in advanced cancers. The protocol was immunoSEQ multiplex PCR, while the TCRdb copy is restricted to in-frame clones and leaves out a portion. The sample lists 65,000 to 85,000 clones, roughly 89% occurring once. The sample here was CD4+ or CD8+ T cells sorted from blood, taken in a trial of the OX40 agonist ivuxolimab. These receptors came from an adult with an advanced solid tumor such as melanoma, head and neck, liver or kidney cancer.

This clone was recorded once. V gene TRBV30 combines with J gene TRBJ1-2; D unclear. The V and J ends lost 2 bases and 1 base respectively, with 11 bases between them. Germline-derived CDR1 and CDR2 are GTSNPN and SVGIG (reference sequence). This CDR3 is 14 amino acids long. CDR3 in DNA: TGTGCCTGGAGTCTAGGGCACATTAACTATGGCTACACCTTC. It encodes CAWSLGHINYGYTF. The full variable domain, its missing parts supplied by reference TRBV30 and TRBJ1-2, is SQTIHQWPATLVQPVGSPLSLECTVEGTSNPNLYWYRQAAGRGLQLLFYSVGIGQISSEVPQNLSASRPQDRQFILSSKKLLLSDSGFYLCAWSLGHINYGYTFGSGTRLTVV.

The chain recombines TRBV28 with TRBJ2-2; 9 bases are a match to TRBD2. V shed 3 bases and J 8 bases; nucleotides not matched to a gene: 13. This CDR3 has 17 residues. Germline V lookup: CDR1 MDHEN, CDR2 SYDVKM. This CDR3 is CASSFPMAGGLHGELFF. The CDR3 DNA reads TGTGCCAGCAGTTTTCCGATGGCGGGGGGGCTTCATGGGGAGCTGTTTTTT. Full variable domain (missing parts from reference TRBV28 and TRBJ2-2): DVKVTQSSRYLVKRTGEKVFLECVQDMDHENMFWYRQDPGLGLRLIYFSYDVKMKEKGDIPEGYSVSREKKERFSLILESASTNQTSMYLCASSFPMAGGLHGELFFGEGSRLTVL.

V is TRBV20-1 and J is TRBJ2-1; D is ambiguous. Germline CDR1 reads DFQATT; CDR2 reads SNEGSKA (reference sequence). The CDR3 length is 10 residues. The CDR3 loop reads CSFKGHEQFF. DNA for the CDR3: TGCAGCTTTAAGGGTCATGAGCAGTTCTTC.

The chain employs TRBV6-5 and TRBJ2-3; no clear D. In germline, CDR1 is MNHEY, CDR2 SVGAGI. Trimming cost V 6 bases and J 1 base, with 11 bases left between them. The length of the CDR3 is 14 residues. CDR3 sequence (DNA): TGTGCCAGCAGCGTGTTCGGGCGCACAGATACGCAGTATTTT. Encoded protein: CASSVFGRTDTQYF.

V gene TRBV7-9 combines with J gene TRBJ1-1; no definite D call. The length of the CDR3 is 14 residues. Trimming took 0 bases from V and 4 from J, leaving 9 bases between them. Germline loops: CDR1 SEHNR, CDR2 FQNEAQ (reference sequence). DNA for the CDR3: TGTGCCAGCAGCTTAGCACTGGAGGGCACTGAAGCTTTCTTT. Translated, it gives CASSLALEGTEAFF.

A word on this clone: An end of the junction does not agree with germline; a read error may underlie this. The chain employs TRBV6-5 and TRBJ2-7; 8 bases map to TRBD1. Germline V gene data show CDR1 as MNHEY and CDR2 as SVGAGI. The CDR3 contains 13 residues. The CDR3 spells CASRSGTGSLFQF. CDR3 DNA sequence: TGTGCCAGCAGATCCGGGACAGGATCCCTCTTCCAGTTC.